The T cell receptor beta chain under discussion was sequenced for a study of blood T cell repertoires in COVID-19. This CDR3 region has 17 residues. The V end was cut by 0 bases, the J end by 12 bases, with 26 bases between. Germline CDR1 and CDR2: MNHEY and SVGEGT. Data came from immunoSEQ multiplex PCR; TCRdb stores just in-frame clones and leaves some out. This table holds under 300,000 clones, roughly 90% found once. Allocation to cohorts depended on clinical history reported by the participants. Donors in Cohort 3 counted as recovered after two negative PCRs, clearance, or symptom resolution. The receptor comes from a woman between 25 and 40 years old who had recovered from COVID-19. The chain combines TRBV6-2 or TRBV6-3 with TRBJ1-2, with D possibly TRBD1 on 6 matching bases. The source material was PBMCs or T cells enriched from blood (not recorded which). CDR3 nucleotide sequence: TGTGCCAGCAGTTACTCCTCGGCGGGGGGCGGATCGTTTACAAACACCTTC. This encodes CASSYSSAGGGSFTNTF.